Below, 5 T cell receptor beta chains from the same sample are listed, as sequenced in a study of shared clonotypes between healthy human individuals. Naive CD8 cells lacked CD45RO and underwent positive selection for CCR7, leaving out terminally differentiated effector memory CD45RA+ cells. Clones were read by immunoSEQ multiplex PCR, and TCRdb kept only the in-frame ones, dropping some. Of approximately 600,000 clones detected, around 95% appear once; the ten largest clones hold 0.11%. Sequencing input: naive CD8+ T cells sorted from blood. The receptor set was obtained from a young woman in good health.

This chain connects TRBV9 to TRBJ2-5, with TRBD2 as a possible D gene (6 bases). V lost 0 bases to trimming and J lost 7 bases, with 16 bases between them. Germline V gives CDR1 SGDLS, CDR2 YYNGEE. The CDR3 is made up of 15 amino acids. CDR3 amino acids: CASSVGVGLPWTQYF. CDR3 nucleotides: TGTGCCAGCAGCGTAGGTGTGGGACTCCCGTGGACCCAGTACTTC.

Comment on this clone: The sample carries other DNA sequences with the same CDR3. The rearrangement joins TRBV7-9 to TRBJ2-7; D remains ambiguous. The V end was cut by 1 base, the J end by 6 bases, with 4 bases between. CDR3 length: 11 residues. Germline CDR1 is SEHNR and CDR2 is FQNEAQ (reference sequence). The CDR3 DNA reads as TGTGCCAGCAGCTTAGGTACCGAGCAGTACTTC. It specifies CASSLGTEQYF. Filled out from reference TRBV7-9 and TRBJ2-7, the complete variable domain reads DTGVSQNPRHKITKRGQNVTFRCDPISEHNRLYWYRQTLGQGPEFLTYFQNEAQLEKSRLLSDRFSAERPKGSFSTLEIQRTEQGDSAMYLCASSLGTEQYFGPGTRLTVT.

This rearrangement joins TRBV4-1 to TRBJ2-7; 8 bases align to TRBD1. The germline gives CDR1 MGHRA, CDR2 YSYEKL. This CDR3 spans 16 amino acids. The J segment lost 2 bases and the V segment lost 0 bases, leaving 6 bases of the junction unmatched. The CDR3 DNA follows: TGCGCCAGCAGCCAAGATGAGGGACAGGCGGCCTACGAGCAGTACTTC. It is translated as CASSQDEGQAAYEQYF.

V gene TRBV7-6 combines with J gene TRBJ1-1; D uncertain. This CDR3 comprises 15 residues. Trimming left V 1 base short and J 4 bases short, with 13 bases between. Germline CDR1 and CDR2: SGHVS and FNYEAQ. As DNA, the CDR3 is TGTGCCAGCAGCTTAGTGGGGATGTTCAGCACTGAAGCTTTCTTT. As protein: CASSLVGMFSTEAFF.

This clone was seen a single time. This chain connects TRBV29-1 to TRBJ1-2; 7 bases align to TRBD1. CDR1 and CDR2 from the germline V gene are SQVTM and ANQGSEA. This CDR3 has 13 residues. The V segment lost 1 base and the J segment 7 bases; nucleotides outside the gene matches: 6. In DNA form, the CDR3 reads TGCAGCGTTGAAGGGGGCACAGGGGCTGGCTACACCTTC. This sequence encodes CSVEGGTGAGYTF.